The entry that follows covers one TCR beta chain sequence. The data stem from a study of blood T cell repertoires in COVID-19. The repertoire was sequenced with immunoSEQ multiplex PCR; TCRdb's copy has only in-frame clones and lacks some. The sample includes about 120,000 clones, 81% seen only once; the top ten take 1.5% to 1.9%. Germline CDR1 reads LNHDA; CDR2 reads SQIVND (reference sequence). Losses at the gene ends were 7 bases for V and 5 bases for J; bases not matched to a gene: 5. This CDR3 comprises 14 residues. The gene calls are TRBV19 and TRBJ2-2, with TRBD1 matching 9 bases. This sequence originates from a man between 50 and 59 years old with acute or convalescent COVID-19. Sequenced sample: peripheral blood. The CDR3 nucleotides are TGTGCCAGTAATACGGGACAGGGAACCGGGGAGCTGTTTTTT. Amino acids: CASNTGQGTGELFF.